The 27 T cell receptor beta chains below all came from one sample that was sequenced in a study of blood T cell repertoires in COVID-19. The table came from immunoSEQ multiplex PCR; TCRdb's copy has only in-frame clones and leaves some out. The table has around 260,000 clones, about 87% seen once. Input material: peripheral blood. These receptors came from a woman between 45 and 65 years old with acute or convalescent COVID-19.

This chain uses TRBV7-2 with TRBJ2-3; 7 bases are shared with TRBD2. V lost 5 bases to trimming and J lost 4 bases; unmatched junction nucleotides: 12. Germline V gene data show CDR1 as SGHTA and CDR2 as FQGNSA. This CDR3 contains 16 residues. DNA of the CDR3: TGTGCCAGCAGCCCCATATCGGGCGGGAGCCCAGATACGCAGTATTTT. Its protein product is CASSPISGGSPDTQYF.

V gene TRBV27 combines with J gene TRBJ2-1; 11 bases are a match to TRBD2. Per germline, CDR1 MNHEY and CDR2 SMNVEV (reference sequence). The CDR3 is 15 residues long. Unmatched junction bases numbered 4, after V lost 6 bases and J lost 3 bases. The CDR3 DNA sequence: TGTGCCAGCAGCCGTAGCGGGAGGGTCTACAATGAGCAGTTCTTC. Amino acids: CASSRSGRVYNEQFF.

Turning to this clone: The identical CDR3 is also encoded by other nucleotide sequences in the sample. This chain connects TRBV5-1 to TRBJ1-1; weak D call: TRBD1 (5 bases). The CDR3 is made up of 13 amino acids. Trimming pared 2 bases from V and 1 base from J, leaving 6 bases between. Per the germline V gene, CDR1 is SGHRS and CDR2 is YFSETQ. CDR3: CASSFQGNTEAFF. The CDR3 DNA follows: TGCGCCAGCAGCTTTCAGGGGAACACTGAAGCTTTCTTT.

The V gene is TRBV27, the J gene TRBJ1-2; 9 bases are a match to TRBD1. V lost 5 bases, J lost 7 bases, and 14 bases stayed unmatched. CDR1 and CDR2 (germline): MNHEY, SMNVEV (reference sequence). This CDR3 spans 16 amino acids. CDR3 loop: CASSRPPGQGHGGYTF. The CDR3 DNA follows: TGTGCCAGCAGTCGACCGCCGGGACAGGGACATGGTGGCTACACCTTC.

This clone was found once. The rearrangement joins TRBV30 to TRBJ2-3; 7 bases match TRBD2. Looked up from germline, CDR1 is GTSNPN and CDR2 is SVGIG (reference sequence). Trimming at V came to 1 base and at J to 0 bases, leaving 7 bases not matched to a gene. The CDR3 length is 16 residues. The CDR3 protein is CAWSDGGGGSTDTQYF. The CDR3 DNA sequence: TGTGCCTGGAGTGATGGAGGCGGGGGTAGCACAGATACGCAGTATTTT.

The chain joins TRBV2 to TRBJ2-1; tentatively, D is TRBD2 (7 bases). CDR1 and CDR2 from the germline V gene are SNHLY and FYNNEI. The length of the CDR3 is 11 residues. V was trimmed by 6 bases and J by 12 bases, leaving 12 bases between them. CDR3 DNA: TGTGCCAGCAGCGGTGCGGGGGCGCAGTTCTTC. Translating it yields CASSGAGAQFF.

V usage is TRBV11-2 and J usage is TRBJ2-5; 8 bases are shared with TRBD2. The length of the CDR3 is 17 residues. Germline lookup yields CDR1 SGHAT and CDR2 FQNNGV. V shed 1 base, J shed 4 bases, and the junction held 11 bases outside the gene matches. CDR3 loop: CASSLGPLAGGLETQYF. CDR3 DNA sequence: TGTGCCAGCAGCTTAGGGCCGCTAGCGGGCGGATTAGAGACCCAGTACTTC.

A single count supports this clone. The J gene is TRBJ1-2, the V gene TRBV6-5; 9 bases agree with TRBD1. V was clipped by 5 bases and J by 3 bases; unmatched bases: 1. CDR3 length equals 13 residues. Germline V gene data show CDR1 as MNHEY and CDR2 as SVGAGI. The CDR3 is CASSRDRDYGYTF. The CDR3, as DNA: TGTGCCAGCAGTCGGGACAGGGACTATGGCTACACCTTC.

The chain employs TRBV27 and TRBJ2-7, with TRBD2 as a possible D gene (5 bases). Trimming took off 5 bases at V and 3 bases at J, with 17 bases between the two ends. CDR1 and CDR2 from the germline V gene are MNHEY and SMNVEV (reference sequence). This CDR3 has 15 residues. In DNA form, the CDR3 reads TGTGCCAGCAGTCCAGCGAGCCAGCGGTACTACGAGCAGTACTTC. Encoded protein: CASSPASQRYYEQYF.

This rearrangement joins TRBV5-1 to TRBJ2-7, with D possibly TRBD1 on 5 matching bases. The CDR3 runs 13 residues. Germline CDR1 SGHRS, CDR2 YFSETQ. V gave up 2 bases and J gave up 6 bases, with 12 bases separating them. The CDR3 bases are TGCGCCAGCAGCTTTGACCAGGGCCCCGAGCAGTACTTC. It translates to CASSFDQGPEQYF.

CDR3: CASSRAYEQYF. The CDR3 nucleotides read TGTGCCAGCAGTCGGGCCTACGAGCAGTACTTC. J is TRBJ2-7 and V is TRBV6-2 or TRBV6-3; no reliable D call. Trimming took 5 bases from V and 2 from J, leaving 4 bases between them. This CDR3 region has 11 residues. From germline, CDR1 is MNHEY and CDR2 SVGEGT.

This chain uses TRBV5-1 with TRBJ2-3; the D gene is possibly TRBD1 (5 bases). CDR3 length: 17 residues. Trimming took off 0 bases at V and 2 bases at J, with 16 bases between the two ends. Germline CDR1 SGHRS, CDR2 YFSETQ. This CDR3 reads CASSLEGASRATDTQYF. The DNA for the CDR3 is TGCGCCAGCAGCTTGGAAGGGGCTAGTCGGGCCACAGATACGCAGTATTTT.

The chain combines TRBV27 with TRBJ2-1; the match to TRBD2 covers 7 bases. The germline V gene has CDR1 MNHEY and CDR2 SMNVEV (reference sequence). There are 16 residues in the CDR3. V trimming: 0 bases; J trimming: 9 bases; junction bases outside the gene matches: 11. CDR3 nucleotides: TGTGCCAGCAGTTTATCGAGGGCTAGCGGTGGCGTTGAGCAGTTCTTC. Translating it yields CASSLSRASGGVEQFF.

The rearrangement joins TRBV4-2 to TRBJ1-6, with 7 bases that match TRBD1. Germline V lookup: CDR1 LGHNA, CDR2 YNFKEQ. This CDR3 comprises 16 residues. V dropped 1 base and J dropped 9; count of bases not matched to a gene: 9. The CDR3 is CASSQARDSPLSPLHF. The CDR3 bases are TGTGCCAGCAGCCAAGCCCGGGACAGTCCACTTTCACCCCTCCACTTT.

This chain joins TRBV24-1 and TRBJ2-3; perhaps TRBD2 as D (6 bases). The V end was cut by 6 bases, the J end by 4 bases, with 13 bases between. CDR3 length: 14 amino acids. Per the germline V gene, CDR1 is KGHDR and CDR2 is SFDVKD. CDR3 DNA sequence: TGTGCCACCAGTATAGCGGACGGCGCAGATACGCAGTATTTT. Translating gives CATSIADGADTQYF.

J is TRBJ1-5 and V is TRBV27; 7 bases line up with TRBD1. The CDR3 is 14 amino acids. Germline loops: CDR1 MNHEY, CDR2 SMNVEV (reference sequence). Trimming cost V 5 bases and J 5 bases; bases outside gene matches: 6. DNA for the CDR3: TGTGCCAGCAGTAGGGCGGGACAGCATCAGCCCCAGCATTTT. Translated: CASSRAGQHQPQHF.

The rearrangement joins TRBV24-1 to TRBJ2-2; possibly TRBD1 for D (7 bases). The V end was cut by 1 base, the J end by 7 bases, with 15 bases between. Germline V gene lookup returns CDR1 KGHDR and CDR2 SFDVKD. The CDR3 runs to 16 residues. The CDR3 DNA sequence: TGTGCCACCAGTGATTTAAACAGGGGAGGTTTCGGGGAGCTGTTTTTT. Residues: CATSDLNRGGFGELFF.

The V and J genes are TRBV9 and TRBJ2-1, with D possibly matching TRBD2 (6 bases). V was trimmed by 4 bases and J by 1 base, leaving 12 bases between them. Per the germline V gene, CDR1 is SGDLS and CDR2 is YYNGEE. The CDR3 has 15 amino acids. In nucleotides, the CDR3 is TGTGCCAGCAGCAACCGGGACTGGTCCTACAATGAGCAGTTCTTC. This encodes CASSNRDWSYNEQFF. The full variable domain, in which reference TRBV9 and TRBJ2-1 provide the parts outside the CDR3, is DSGVTQTPKHLITATGQRVTLRCSPRSGDLSVYWYQQSLDQGLQFLIQYYNGEERAKGNILERFSAQQFPDLHSELNLSSLELGDSALYFCASSNRDWSYNEQFFGPGTRLTVL.

The CDR3 sequence: CASSPPGQANYGYTF. In DNA, the CDR3 is TGTGCCAGCTCACCTCCGGGACAAGCCAACTATGGCTACACCTTC. J is TRBJ1-2 and V is TRBV18, with a weak D call TRBD1 (6 bases). Trimming took 3 bases from V and 2 from J, leaving 13 bases between them. The V gene's germline CDR1 is KGHSH and CDR2 LQKENI. The CDR3 length is 15 residues.

As DNA, the CDR3 is TGTGCCAGCACTACAGGGGTCACTGAAGCTTTCTTT. Translation: CASTTGVTEAFF. This rearrangement joins TRBV2 to TRBJ1-1; 7 nucleotides align to TRBD1. V lost 7 bases, J lost 4 bases, and 3 bases stayed unmatched. Germline V CDR1 and CDR2: SNHLY, FYNNEI. The CDR3 contains 12 residues.

The chain is built from TRBV6-9 and TRBJ2-7, with D possibly being TRBD2 (5 bases). This CDR3 region has 13 residues. CDR1 and CDR2 from the germline V gene are MNHGY and SVAAGI. Trimming stripped 3 bases from V and 0 bases from J, with 6 bases between. The CDR3 DNA sequence: TGTGCCAGCAGTTACGGACTCTCCTACGAGCAGTACTTC. Protein product: CASSYGLSYEQYF.

V is TRBV10-3 and J is TRBJ1-1; the match to TRBD1 covers 9 bases. Germline-derived CDR1 and CDR2 are ENHRY and SYGVKD. J was trimmed by 4 bases and V by 2 bases; bases with no gene match: 2. The CDR3 runs to 14 residues. The DNA of the CDR3 is TGTGCCATCAGTGAGACAGGGGGCCGCACTGAAGCTTTCTTT. Encoded protein: CAISETGGRTEAFF.

The chain carries TRBV6-1 and TRBJ2-1, with TRBD2 as a possible D gene (6 bases). Germline loops: CDR1 MNHNS, CDR2 SASEGT. V dropped 0 bases and J dropped 2 bases, with 8 bases sitting between them. The CDR3 loop spans 15 amino acids. CDR3 in amino acids: CASSEASGTYNEQFF. In DNA form, the CDR3 reads TGTGCCAGCAGTGAAGCTAGCGGAACCTACAATGAGCAGTTCTTC.

The rearrangement links TRBV5-5 to TRBJ2-3; weak D call: TRBD2 (7 bases). V lost 3 bases, J lost 0 bases, and 17 bases lay in between. The germline V gene has CDR1 SGHKS and CDR2 YYEKEE (reference sequence). This CDR3 region has 17 residues. CDR3 in DNA: TGTGCCAGCAGCTCCAAACGGGGGGCGCTGAGCACAGATACGCAGTATTTT. Translating it yields CASSSKRGALSTDTQYF. Based on the CDR3 plus reference TRBV5-5 and TRBJ2-3, the full variable domain is DAGVTQSPTHLIKTRGQQVTLRCSPISGHKSVSWYQQVLGQGPQFIFQYYEKEERGRGNFPDRFSARQFPNYSSELNVNALLLGDSALYLCASSSKRGALSTDTQYFGPGTRLTVL.

V and J are TRBV29-1 and TRBJ2-7; 11 positions match TRBD1. The J segment lost 3 bases and the V segment lost 7 bases, leaving 8 bases of the junction unmatched. Germline CDR1 and CDR2: SQVTM and ANQGSEA. This CDR3 comprises 14 residues. The CDR3 is CSAADRGRFYEQYF. CDR3 sequence (DNA): TGCAGCGCCGCGGACAGGGGGCGCTTCTACGAGCAGTACTTC.

This clone was detected only a few times. CDR3: CASSHGTGDGYTF. CDR3 nucleotides: TGTGCCAGCAGTCACGGGACAGGTGATGGCTACACCTTC. The chain combines TRBV27 with TRBJ1-2, with 8 bases fitting TRBD1. V was clipped by 5 bases and J by 6 bases; unmatched bases: 5. Germline V gene sequence: CDR1 MNHEY, CDR2 SMNVEV (reference sequence). This CDR3 has 13 amino acids.

This chain uses TRBV3-1 (or the pseudogene TRBV3-2) with TRBJ2-1, with a possible D match to TRBD1 (6 bases). CDR1 is LGHDT, CDR2 YNNKEL, per germline (reference sequence). This CDR3 has 12 residues. V lost 2 bases and J lost 15, with 14 bases in between. CDR3 sequence reads: CASSQQQGTAFF. Written as DNA, the CDR3 is TGTGCCAGCAGCCAACAACAGGGAACTGCGTTCTTC.